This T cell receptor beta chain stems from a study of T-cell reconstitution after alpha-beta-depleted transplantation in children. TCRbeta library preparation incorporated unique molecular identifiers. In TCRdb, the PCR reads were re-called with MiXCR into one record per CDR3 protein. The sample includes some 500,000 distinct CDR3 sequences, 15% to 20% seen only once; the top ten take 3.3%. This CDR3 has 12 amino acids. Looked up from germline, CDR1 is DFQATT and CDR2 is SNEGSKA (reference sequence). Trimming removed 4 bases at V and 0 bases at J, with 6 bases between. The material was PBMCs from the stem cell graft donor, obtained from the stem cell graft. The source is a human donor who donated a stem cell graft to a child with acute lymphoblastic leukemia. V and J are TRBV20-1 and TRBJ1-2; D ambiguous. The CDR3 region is CSAITANYGYTF. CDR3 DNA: TGCAGTGCTATTACGGCTAACTATGGCTACACCTTC.